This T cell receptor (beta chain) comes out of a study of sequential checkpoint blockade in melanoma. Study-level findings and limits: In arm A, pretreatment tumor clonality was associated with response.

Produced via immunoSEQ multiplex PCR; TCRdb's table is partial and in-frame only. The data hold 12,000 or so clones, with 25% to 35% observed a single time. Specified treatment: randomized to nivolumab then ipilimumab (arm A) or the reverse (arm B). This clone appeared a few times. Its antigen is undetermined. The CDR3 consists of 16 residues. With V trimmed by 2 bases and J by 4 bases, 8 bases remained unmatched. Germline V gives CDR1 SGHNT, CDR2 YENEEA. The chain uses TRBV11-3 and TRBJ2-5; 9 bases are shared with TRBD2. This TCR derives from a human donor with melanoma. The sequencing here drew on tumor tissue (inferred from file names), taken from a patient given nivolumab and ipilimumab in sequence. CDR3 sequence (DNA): TGTGCCAGCAGCTTACCTAGCGGGATTGGGCTAGAGACCCAGTACTTC. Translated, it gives CASSLPSGIGLETQYF.